This is a list of T cell receptor beta chains from one sample in a study of CD8 T cells in ankylosing spondylitis. One entry per CDR3 protein results from TCRdb running MiXCR on the 5' RACE reads. Here the sample spans 150,000 to 200,000 distinct CDR3 sequences, roughly 13% being singletons. The specimen sequenced was blood, either unsorted or a sorted T cell fraction (not recorded which). Receptors originate from a female donor with ankylosing spondylitis or in good health (not recorded which). CDR3s include the opening cysteine and the closing phenylalanine or tryptophan. Each record gives: D gene, V gene, clone size, J gene, CDR3 DNA, CDR3 protein. D genes are given only for firm matches. Size values are once, few and many counts, or a class for expanded clones, and some rows have none.

D: TRBD1; V: TRBV10-3; size: many; J: TRBJ2-1; DNA: TGTGCCATCAGAGGACAGGGGGCGGACAATGAGCAGTTCTTC; CDR3: CAIRGQGADNEQFF
D: .; V: TRBV7-9; size: many; J: TRBJ2-1; DNA: TGTGCCAGCAGCTTAGGGGTCTATTACAATGAGCAGTTCTTC; CDR3: CASSLGVYYNEQFF
D: TRBD1; V: TRBV7-9; size: few; J: TRBJ1-4; DNA: TGTGCCAGCAGTCTTAGAGGGGGCGCTTCTCTTGAAAAACTGTTTTTT; CDR3: CASSLRGGASLEKLFF
D: TRBD2; V: TRBV11-2; size: .; J: TRBJ2-4; DNA: TGTGCCAGCAGCTTAGGTGGCGGGAGGGCCAAAAACATTCAGTACTTC; CDR3: CASSLGGGRAKNIQYF
D: .; V: TRBV24-1; size: many; J: TRBJ2-7; DNA: .; CDR3: CATSVLRADYYEQYF
D: TRBD2; V: TRBV20-1; size: many; J: TRBJ2-3; DNA: TGCAGTGGGGGACTAGCGGGAGGTGGGGCAGATACGCAGTATTTT; CDR3: CSGGLAGGGADTQYF
D: TRBD2; V: TRBV29-1; size: many; J: TRBJ2-3; DNA: TGCAGCGTTGATCCTAGCGGGAGACGGACAGATACGCAGTATTTT; CDR3: CSVDPSGRRTDTQYF
D: .; V: TRBV12-3/TRBV12-4; size: few; J: TRBJ2-2; DNA: TGTGCCAGCAGTCTGCGCGGCCCGAACACCGGGGAGCTGTTTTTT; CDR3: CASSLRGPNTGELFF
D: TRBD1; V: TRBV20-1; size: many; J: TRBJ1-5; DNA: TGCAGTGCGGCAGACAGGGAGGGGGATCAGCCCCAGCATTTT; CDR3: CSAADREGDQPQHF
D: .; V: TRBV7-9; size: many; J: TRBJ1-1; DNA: TGTGCCAGCAGACGCGGGACCGACACTGAAGCTTTCTTT; CDR3: CASRRGTDTEAFF